The TCR beta chain under discussion was sequenced for a study of identical twins. General observations from the study: Insertions ran lower in abundant cord blood beta clonotypes, though not in memory repertoires. The presence of invariant MAIT and iNKT cells could partly confound analyses of zero-insertion sequences. Less excess twin sharing appeared in beta out-of-frame sequences.

This clonotype was recorded a few times. The antigen remains unidentified. The length of the CDR3 is 15 residues. V lost 5 bases to trimming and J lost 4 bases, with 15 bases between them. Germline CDR1 and CDR2: SGHTA and FQGNSA. Unique molecular identifiers were present on the cDNA, which also gained a universal primer site by template switching. TCRdb re-called the 5' RACE reads with MiXCR, one entry per CDR3 protein. The profile shows 1.5 million to 2 million distinct CDR3 sequences, under 35% of them singletons. This TCR was recovered from a newborn girl in good health. Sequencing input: cord blood. The V call is TRBV7-2, the J call TRBJ2-1; possibly TRBD2 for D (6 bases). The CDR3 is CASSHSGTLYNEQFF. Here the CDR3 DNA reads TGTGCCAGCAGCCATAGCGGCACCCTTTACAATGAGCAGTTCTTC.